The 23 T cell receptor beta chains below come from one sample, sequenced in a study of radiation and T cells in renal cell carcinoma. TCRdb's table, derived via immunoSEQ multiplex PCR, lists solely in-frame clones and lacks some. The table has just over 15,000 clones, 64% seen once. Treatment specified: 15 Gy SBRT to primary tumor, nephrectomy 4 weeks later. The specimen was tumor tissue, collected from a patient whose treatment included radiotherapy and nephrectomy. The source is a woman in her 70s with renal cell carcinoma.

The V and J genes are TRBV2 and TRBJ2-3; 7 nucleotides match TRBD2. The CDR3 has 15 residues. Trimming cost V 3 bases and J 2 bases; bases outside gene matches: 5. Germline values: CDR1 SNHLY, CDR2 FYNNEI. The CDR3 nucleotides are TGTGCCAGCAGTGACTGGCGGGAGATCACAGATACGCAGTATTTT. Translating gives CASSDWREITDTQYF.

Turning to this clone: In the same sample, other DNA sequences code for this CDR3. The V call is TRBV10-3, the J call TRBJ1-5, with unresolved D. Germline V lookup: CDR1 ENHRY, CDR2 SYGVKD. Trimming took 2 bases from V and 5 from J, leaving 7 bases between them. The CDR3 runs to 13 residues. CDR3: CAISEARYQPQHF. The CDR3 DNA reads as TGTGCCATCAGTGAGGCCAGGTATCAGCCCCAGCATTTT.

This clone was detected a few times. The chain couples TRBV5-6 to TRBJ1-6; 7 positions agree with TRBD1. J gave up 9 bases and V 4 bases, and 4 bases lay outside the gene matches. CDR1 is SGHDT, CDR2 YYEEEE, per germline. The CDR3 is made up of 13 amino acids. This CDR3 reads CASSLGQASPLHF. Written as DNA, the CDR3 is TGTGCCAGCAGCCTAGGACAGGCTTCACCCCTCCACTTT. The entire variable domain, with the rest obtained from reference TRBV5-6 and TRBJ1-6, is as follows: DAGVTQSPTHLIKTRGQQVTLRCSPKSGHDTVSWYQQALGQGPQFIFQYYEEEERQRGNFPDRFSGHQFPNYSSELNVNALLLGDSALYLCASSLGQASPLHFGNGTRLTVT.

This clone was seen a handful of times. The chain combines TRBV6-6 with TRBJ2-1; 8 nucleotides align to TRBD1. V gave up 8 bases and J gave up 4 bases; unmatched junction bases: 4. The V gene's germline CDR1 is MNHNY and CDR2 SVGAGI (reference sequence). The CDR3 runs 13 residues. The CDR3: CASVRTGYNEQFF. CDR3 sequence (DNA): TGTGCCAGCGTTAGGACAGGGTACAATGAGCAGTTCTTC.

This clone was counted ten times or more. The rearrangement uses TRBV7-8 and TRBJ2-7; D remains unclear. CDR3 length: 11 amino acids. V gave up 3 bases and J gave up 6 bases, with 6 bases separating them. Looked up from germline, CDR1 is SGHVS and CDR2 is FQNEAQ. CDR3 nucleotides: TGTGCCAGCAGCTTTTCCGGCGAGCAGTACTTC. It encodes CASSFSGEQYF.

This clone came up a few times. The rearrangement links TRBV29-1 to TRBJ2-1; TRBD2 might be the D (6 bases). Germline values: CDR1 SQVTM, CDR2 ANQGSEA. The germline V and J ends were trimmed by 4 bases and 6 bases, with 16 bases remaining between them. This CDR3 is built from 14 residues. The DNA for the CDR3 is TGCAGCGTTGCGTTCCCGGGAGTGGGCAATGAGCAGTTCTTC. The encoded protein is CSVAFPGVGNEQFF.

V and J are TRBV7-2 and TRBJ1-2; D remains ambiguous. The CDR3 loop spans 13 amino acids. The germline CDR1 and CDR2 sequences are SGHTA and FQGNSA. The V and J ends lost 5 bases and 6 bases respectively, with 13 bases between them. The CDR3 sequence is CASSLNGQNGYTF. For the CDR3, the DNA is TGTGCCAGCAGCCTAAATGGGCAGAATGGCTACACCTTC.

The chain links TRBV28 to TRBJ2-7; 7 nucleotides agree with TRBD2. This CDR3 contains 13 residues. The junction had 9 bases not matched to a gene; V was cut back by 7 bases and J by 6 bases. Germline CDR1 and CDR2: MDHEN and SYDVKM. In DNA, the CDR3 is TGTGCCAGCAACGGGGGGACCCCCGGCGAGCAGTACTTC. The encoded protein is CASNGGTPGEQYF.

J is TRBJ2-5 and V is TRBV7-9, with TRBD1 matching 11 bases. Germline values: CDR1 SEHNR, CDR2 FQNEAQ (reference sequence). The CDR3 covers 13 residues. The trim removed 9 bases at V and 2 bases at J, leaving 2 bases unmatched. The CDR3 DNA sequence: TGTGCCAGTGGGACAGGGGGGCAAGAGACCCAGTACTTC. Protein product: CASGTGGQETQYF.

This clone was seen only a few times. The V gene is TRBV7-8, the J gene TRBJ2-4; 7 nucleotides agree with TRBD1. Unmatched junction bases numbered 10, after V lost 5 bases and J lost 0 bases. The germline V gene encodes CDR1 SGHVS and CDR2 FQNEAQ. This CDR3 region has 17 residues. In nucleotides, the CDR3 is TGTGCCAGCAGCGCAAATGACAGGGCTCTAGCCAAAAACATTCAGTACTTC. Its protein product is CASSANDRALAKNIQYF. Full variable domain (rest looked up from reference TRBV7-8 and TRBJ2-4): GAGVSQSPRYKVAKRGQDVALRCDPISGHVSLFWYQQALGQGPEFLTYFQNEAQLDKSGLPSDRFFAERPEGSVSTLKIQRTQQEDSAVYLCASSANDRALAKNIQYFGAGTRLSVL.

This clone was detected only a few times. This rearrangement joins TRBV20-1 to TRBJ1-2, with TRBD1 as a possible D gene (5 bases). The germline gives CDR1 DFQATT, CDR2 SNEGSKA (reference sequence). V gave up 5 bases and J gave up 5 bases, with 9 bases separating them. CDR3 length equals 11 residues. The DNA for the CDR3 is TGCAGTGCTCTCGGGACGTATGGCTACACCTTC. This encodes CSALGTYGYTF.

There are a few counts of this clone. This chain links TRBV6-6 with TRBJ2-3; D is possibly TRBD2 (7 bases). Germline loops: CDR1 MNHNY, CDR2 SVGAGI (reference sequence). V lost 2 bases to trimming and J lost 3 bases, with 12 bases between them. The CDR3 length is 15 residues. This CDR3 is CASSYTRGATDTQYF. The CDR3 region has the DNA TGTGCCAGCAGTTACACCCGGGGGGCTACAGATACGCAGTATTTT.

This clone was seen more than once but under ten times. J is TRBJ1-2 and V is TRBV29-1; a possible D gene is TRBD1 (6 bases). The CDR3 is made up of 11 amino acids. Per germline, CDR1 SQVTM and CDR2 ANQGSEA. V was trimmed by 6 bases and J by 8 bases, leaving 13 bases between them. The CDR3, as DNA: TGCAGCGTAGTAACAGGGTTCGGCTACACCTTC. It encodes CSVVTGFGYTF.

This clone has a handful of counts. V and J are TRBV6-5 and TRBJ2-5, with 8 bases that match TRBD2. The junction had 13 bases not matched to a gene; V was cut back by 11 bases and J by 5 bases. CDR1 and CDR2 (germline): MNHEY, SVGAGI. This CDR3 contains 14 residues. CDR3 region: CASTYGGGRETQYF. Written as DNA, the CDR3 is TGTGCCTCCACGTATGGGGGCGGGAGGGAGACCCAGTACTTC.

The gene calls are TRBV6-5 and TRBJ1-2, with 8 bases lining up with TRBD1. The germline CDR1 and CDR2 sequences are MNHEY and SVGAGI. This CDR3 has 15 residues. Trimming at V came to 2 bases and at J to 0 bases, leaving 2 bases not matched to a gene. CDR3 bases: TGTGCCAGCAGTTACGACAGGGGAGCTAACTATGGCTACACCTTC. Its protein product is CASSYDRGANYGYTF.

This clone showed up just a few times. The chain employs TRBV19 and TRBJ2-2, with a possible D match to TRBD2 (5 bases). V lost 4 bases and J 8 bases, leaving 8 bases between the germline ends. CDR3 length: 12 amino acids. CDR1 LNHDA and CDR2 SQIVND come from the germline V gene (reference sequence). The CDR3 bases are TGTGCCAGTAGTACCGAGGGAGGGGAGCTGTTTTTT. Translation gives CASSTEGGELFF.

The rearrangement joins TRBV7-2 to TRBJ2-3; no clear D. Germline CDR1 and CDR2: SGHTA and FQGNSA. The V gene lost 1 base and the J gene lost 4 bases, with 6 bases spanning the gap. This CDR3 has 13 amino acids. In DNA, the CDR3 is TGTGCCAGCAGCTTAGACGGGCCAGATACGCAGTATTTT. It codes for CASSLDGPDTQYF.

The rearrangement links TRBV7-2 to TRBJ1-4; D gene unclear. The V gene's germline CDR1 is SGHTA and CDR2 FQGNSA. The CDR3 extends over 13 amino acids. The V gene lost 1 base and the J gene lost 6 bases, with 6 bases spanning the gap. CDR3 region: CASSLGYHEKLFF. CDR3 in DNA: TGTGCCAGCAGCTTAGGCTACCATGAAAAACTGTTTTTT.

The DNA for the CDR3 is TGTGCCAGCAGCCACAGGGGCGGCGGGAGTTCTGGGGAGCTGTTTTTT. Protein product: CASSHRGGGSSGELFF. This chain uses TRBV11-3 with TRBJ2-2, with D tentatively TRBD1 or TRBD2 (7 bases each). Germline values: CDR1 SGHNT, CDR2 YENEEA. The V end lost 5 bases, the J end lost 8 bases, and 21 bases lay between the germline ends. The CDR3 is 16 amino acids. Complete variable domain (other parts from reference TRBV11-3 and TRBJ2-2): EAGVVQSPRYKIIEKKQPVAFWCNPISGHNTLYWYLQNLGQGPELLIRYENEEAVDDSQLPKDRFSAERLKGVDSTLKIQPAELGDSAVYLCASSHRGGGSSGELFFGEGSRLTVL.

The V gene is TRBV5-1, the J gene TRBJ1-2; 10 bases fit TRBD1. This CDR3 has 13 amino acids. V was clipped by 3 bases and J by 7 bases; unmatched bases: 3. The germline V gene has CDR1 SGHRS and CDR2 YFSETQ. CDR3 coding DNA: TGCGCCAGCAGCTCCGGGACAGGGGCTGGCTACACCTTC. The encoded protein is CASSSGTGAGYTF.

This chain joins TRBV7-2 and TRBJ2-3; 7 bases are shared with TRBD2. V was clipped by 5 bases and J by 5 bases; unmatched bases: 10. Germline V gene sequence: CDR1 SGHTA, CDR2 FQGNSA. The CDR3 contains 15 residues. The CDR3 DNA reads as TGTGCCAGCAGCGTGACGGGAGGAATGGGAGATACGCAGTATTTT. Amino acid sequence: CASSVTGGMGDTQYF.

This sequence joins TRBV7-9 and TRBJ2-7; D possibly corresponds to TRBD1 (5 bases). The V end lost 11 bases, the J end lost 5 bases, and 19 bases lay between the germline ends. This CDR3 contains 13 residues. Germline CDR1 reads SEHNR; CDR2 reads FQNEAQ (reference sequence). CDR3: CAVARAWGDEQYF. CDR3 DNA: TGTGCCGTAGCCCGGGCTTGGGGCGACGAGCAGTACTTC.

This sequence joins TRBV7-9 and TRBJ2-3, with D perhaps matching TRBD1 or TRBD2 (5 bases each). V was cut by 4 bases and J by 8 bases, with 19 bases left in between. The CDR3 length is 15 residues. Looked up from germline, CDR1 is SEHNR and CDR2 is FQNEAQ (reference sequence). The CDR3: CASSSPPLGAVTQYF. In DNA, the CDR3 is TGTGCCAGCAGCTCTCCCCCTCTCGGGGCCGTTACGCAGTATTTT.